The next 9 T cell receptor beta chains were all read from a single sample in a study of blood T cell repertoires in COVID-19 (dated by TCRdb to the early 2020s). Libraries were built with the immunoSEQ multiplex PCR assay. What TCRdb holds here is the immuneACCESS table cut down to in-frame rearrangements. Part of the clones is not present; checked against another copy, under half of the missing clones reflect an unresolved V gene, and the others are unexplained. The sample table contains 300,000 to 350,000 clones; only one count was recorded for approximately 87% of them. The ten largest clones capture over 6% of the sample. The specimen sequenced was peripheral blood. The receptors shown here come from a woman aged 45-59 years with COVID-19, enrolled during active disease.

In DNA, the CDR3 is TGTGCCTGGAGTGTACAAGGGGGCGGGTATGGCTACACCTTC. Protein: CAWSVQGGGYGYTF. The chain carries TRBV30 and TRBJ1-2; TRBD1 matches at 7 bases. The CDR3 runs 14 residues. Germline assignment: CDR1 GTSNPN and CDR2 SVGIG (reference sequence). J lost 5 bases, V lost 0 bases, and 6 bases had no gene match. Together with reference TRBV30 and TRBJ1-2, the CDR3 gives the full variable domain: SQTIHQWPATLVQPVGSPLSLECTVEGTSNPNLYWYRQAAGRGLQLLFYSVGIGQISSEVPQNLSASRPQDRQFILSSKKLLLSDSGFYLCAWSVQGGGYGYTFGSGTRLTVV.

This sequence joins TRBV24-1 and TRBJ2-1; TRBD1 is a possible D gene (5 bases). Germline-derived CDR1 and CDR2 are KGHDR and SFDVKD. The length of the CDR3 is 15 residues. V gave up 3 bases and J gave up 0 bases, with 8 bases separating them. The CDR3 loop reads CATSDPDNSYNEQFF. In nucleotides, the CDR3 is TGTGCCACCAGTGATCCGGACAACTCCTACAATGAGCAGTTCTTC.

The chain combines TRBV19 with TRBJ2-1, with 12 bases fitting TRBD2. In germline, CDR1 is LNHDA, CDR2 SQIVND (reference sequence). The length of the CDR3 is 17 residues. Germline trimming cut 0 bases from V and 8 bases from J; bases unmatched to any gene: 8. CDR3 coding DNA: TGTGCCAGTAGTATAGAAAAACTAGCGGGAGGTCGGGATGAGCAGTTCTTC. Its translation is CASSIEKLAGGRDEQFF.

The chain links TRBV9 to TRBJ1-2, with 7 bases fitting TRBD1. CDR1 and CDR2 from the germline V gene are SGDLS and YYNGEE. V was pared by 2 bases and J by 4 bases, with 2 bases of the junction left unmatched. This CDR3 comprises 13 residues. The CDR3 bases are TGTGCCAGCAGCGTTTCAGGGGGCTATGGCTACACCTTC. This codes for CASSVSGGYGYTF.

The sample holds one count of this clone. The chain links TRBV3-1 (or the pseudogene TRBV3-2) to TRBJ1-1; 7 bases fit TRBD1. The junction had 3 bases not matched to a gene; V was cut back by 4 bases and J by 4 bases. This CDR3 has 13 amino acids. Germline loops: CDR1 LGHDT, CDR2 YNNKEL (reference sequence). This CDR3 is CASSLRGSTEAFF. CDR3 bases: TGTGCCAGCAGCCTCAGGGGGAGCACTGAAGCTTTCTTT.

This chain links TRBV14 with TRBJ2-7; 8 bases are a match to TRBD2. CDR1 SGHDN and CDR2 FVKESK come from the germline V gene. The CDR3 consists of 17 residues. The junction had 11 bases not matched to a gene; V was cut back by 0 bases and J by 4 bases. The CDR3 sequence is CASSQDQFTSGNYEQYF. Written as DNA, the CDR3 is TGTGCCAGCAGCCAAGATCAATTTACTAGCGGAAATTACGAGCAGTACTTC. The full variable domain, completed using reference TRBV14 and TRBJ2-7, is EAGVTQFPSHSVIEKGQTVTLRCDPISGHDNLYWYRRVMGKEIKFLLHFVKESKQDESGMPNNRFLAERTGGTYSTLKVQPAELEDSGVYFCASSQDQFTSGNYEQYFGPGTRLTVT.

The chain has TRBV4-1 and TRBJ2-2, with D tentatively TRBD1 (6 bases). Germline V gives CDR1 MGHRA, CDR2 YSYEKL. V lost 2 bases, J lost 7 bases, and 14 bases lay in between. The CDR3 runs to 15 residues. The CDR3 DNA reads as TGCGCCAGCAGCCAACCCGCACAGGGTCACGGGGAGCTGTTTTTT. This translates into CASSQPAQGHGELFF.

The CDR3 loop is CASSPGYRGAEAFF. The CDR3 bases are TGTGCCAGCAGTCCCGGATACAGGGGAGCTGAAGCTTTCTTT. The V call is TRBV7-3, the J call TRBJ1-1; 7 bases agree with TRBD1. The CDR3 sequence is 14 residues long. Germline V gives CDR1 SGHTA, CDR2 FQGTGA. V was pared by 6 bases and J by 6 bases, with 10 bases of the junction left unmatched.

This clone was seen a single time. This chain joins TRBV7-2 and TRBJ2-5, with no clear D. V lost 5 bases, J lost 7 bases, and 20 bases lay in between. The V gene's germline CDR1 is SGHTA and CDR2 FQGNSA. The CDR3 is 15 amino acids. CDR3 region: CASSLSVQFLGTQYF. The CDR3 DNA reads TGTGCCAGCAGCCTTTCGGTGCAGTTTCTAGGGACCCAGTACTTC.